Each of the 21 T cell receptor beta chains below was sequenced from the same sample in a study of CD8 T cells in Susac syndrome. The authors reverse transcribed roughly 0.5 to 1 ug RNA with random hexamers. TCRdb re-called the immunoSEQ multiplex PCR reads with MiXCR, one entry per CDR3 protein. The data show 85,000 to 90,000 distinct CDR3 sequences, over 85% seen once. What was sequenced was CD8+ T cells from PBMCs. These receptors were collected from a human donor in good health.

The CDR3 nucleotides read TGTGCCAGCAGCTTGGACAGGGGGTCCGGAAACACCATATATTTT. It encodes CASSLDRGSGNTIYF. V gene TRBV5-4 combines with J gene TRBJ1-3; the match to TRBD1 covers 8 bases. After removal of 0 bases from V and 4 bases from J, the junction contained 3 bases not matched to a gene. This CDR3 is 15 amino acids long. CDR1 is SGHNT, CDR2 YYREEE, per germline (reference sequence).

The chain employs TRBV5-1 and TRBJ1-1; D is perhaps TRBD1 (5 bases). The CDR3 is 14 amino acids. Trimming took 5 bases from V and 3 from J, leaving 14 bases between them. The germline V gene has CDR1 SGHRS and CDR2 YFSETQ. The CDR3 region is CASSPSRGDTEAFF. The CDR3 nucleotides are TGCGCCAGCAGTCCCTCAAGGGGTGACACTGAAGCTTTCTTT.

The chain links TRBV5-1 to TRBJ2-3; 8 bases fit TRBD2. The CDR3 runs 15 residues. J was trimmed by 2 bases and V by 4 bases; bases with no gene match: 6. The V gene's germline CDR1 is SGHRS and CDR2 YFSETQ. The CDR3, as DNA: TGCGCCAGCAGCGGGACTAGTTTTGTCACAGATACGCAGTATTTT. As protein: CASSGTSFVTDTQYF.

The V call is TRBV12-3 or TRBV12-4, the J call TRBJ1-2, with D unclear. V was cut by 7 bases and J by 3 bases, with 15 bases left in between. The CDR3 contains 14 residues. The CDR3 region has the DNA TGTGCCAGCACTCCCTGGAGGCAGGACTATGGCTACACCTTC. Protein sequence: CASTPWRQDYGYTF.

This chain uses TRBV27 with TRBJ2-7; D is possibly TRBD1 (6 bases). CDR1 is MNHEY and CDR2 is SMNVEV in the germline V gene (reference sequence). The CDR3 spans 15 residues. V gave up 6 bases and J gave up 1 base, with 16 bases separating them. In DNA form, the CDR3 reads TGTGCCAGCAGCCGTCCCGGGACACATTCCTACGAGCAGTACTTC. This translates into CASSRPGTHSYEQYF.

The rearrangement uses TRBV7-6 and TRBJ2-2; 10 bases match TRBD2. Germline loops: CDR1 SGHVS, CDR2 FNYEAQ. CDR3 length equals 15 residues. J lost 8 bases, V lost 5 bases, and 8 bases had no gene match. CDR3 region: CASSRSGGAVGELFF. CDR3 nucleotide sequence: TGTGCCAGCAGCCGGAGCGGGGGGGCCGTTGGGGAGCTGTTTTTT.

The rearrangement uses TRBV7-7 and TRBJ2-5; tentative D call: TRBD1 (5 bases). The CDR3 covers 13 residues. Germline CDR1 SSHAT, CDR2 FNYEAQ (reference sequence). Between the trimmed V and J ends, which lost 5 bases and 4 bases, there was a span of 11 bases. CDR3 amino acids: CASSETVRETQYF. The CDR3 nucleotides read TGTGCCAGCAGCGAGACAGTCAGAGAGACCCAGTACTTC.

This clonotype has a single count. The V gene is TRBV27, the J gene TRBJ1-2; possible D gene TRBD1, 5 bases. Germline V gene sequence: CDR1 MNHEY, CDR2 SMNVEV (reference sequence). The CDR3 totals 14 residues. V lost 4 bases and J lost 4, with 13 bases in between. CDR3 sequence reads: CASSSDGTGYGYTF. In DNA, the CDR3 is TGTGCCAGCAGTTCCGACGGGACGGGCTATGGCTACACCTTC.

For the CDR3, the DNA is TGTGCCAGCAGCGCGCAGGGGGAGACCCAGTACTTC. Translating gives CASSAQGETQYF. This chain connects TRBV9 to TRBJ2-5; the D gene is possibly TRBD1 (6 bases). The V end lost 3 bases, the J end lost 5 bases, and 8 bases lay between the germline ends. Germline assignment: CDR1 SGDLS and CDR2 YYNGEE. The CDR3 extends over 12 amino acids.

CDR3 sequence (DNA): TGCAGCGTTAACGGGGGACACGCCGGCTCCTACGAGCAGTACTTC. This translates into CSVNGGHAGSYEQYF. The chain couples TRBV29-1 to TRBJ2-7; tentatively, D is TRBD1 or TRBD2 (6 bases each). With 5 bases removed from V and 0 bases from J, the gap between germline ends came to 17 bases. This CDR3 spans 15 amino acids. In germline, CDR1 is SQVTM, CDR2 ANQGSEA.

The genes are TRBV15 and TRBJ2-2; 7 bases match TRBD1. J gave up 5 bases and V 6 bases, and 6 bases lay outside the gene matches. This CDR3 contains 14 residues. Germline CDR1 and CDR2: LNHNV and YYDKDF (reference sequence). CDR3 loop: CATRTGTETGELFF. CDR3 DNA: TGTGCCACCAGGACCGGGACAGAAACCGGGGAGCTGTTTTTT.

This rearrangement joins TRBV29-1 to TRBJ1-1, with 9 bases fitting TRBD1. The CDR3 extends over 13 amino acids. CDR1 is SQVTM and CDR2 is ANQGSEA in the germline V gene. V shed 7 bases and J 1 base; nucleotides not matched to a gene: 4. The CDR3 sequence is CSDPTGGNTEAFF. CDR3 bases: TGCAGCGACCCGACAGGGGGGAACACTGAAGCTTTCTTT.

The V and J genes are TRBV3-1 and TRBJ2-1, with D unclear. V was trimmed by 0 bases and J by 10 bases, leaving 7 bases between them. The CDR3 loop spans 12 amino acids. CDR1 LGHDT and CDR2 YNNKEL come from the germline V gene (reference sequence). The DNA of the CDR3 is TGTGCCAGCAGCCAAGATAAGAAGGAGCAGTTCTTC. Amino acid sequence: CASSQDKKEQFF.

The J gene is TRBJ2-5, the V gene TRBV6-5; TRBD1 aligns across 10 bases. The CDR3 sequence is 15 residues long. The junction had 4 bases not matched to a gene; V was cut back by 2 bases and J by 4 bases. In germline, CDR1 is MNHEY, CDR2 SVGAGI. CDR3 residues: CASSYQTGGAETQYF. Here the CDR3 DNA reads TGTGCCAGCAGTTACCAGACAGGGGGCGCAGAGACCCAGTACTTC.

The chain has TRBV5-1 and TRBJ2-6, with D perhaps given as TRBD1 or TRBD2 (5 bases each). V lost 4 bases, J lost 0 bases, and 14 bases lay in between. Germline values: CDR1 SGHRS, CDR2 YFSETQ. This CDR3 contains 17 residues. The CDR3 here is CASSTRDGSSGANVLTF. In DNA form, the CDR3 reads TGCGCCAGCAGCACAAGGGACGGAAGCTCTGGGGCCAACGTCCTGACTTTC. The full variable domain, in which reference TRBV5-1 and TRBJ2-6 provide the parts outside the CDR3, is KAGVTQTPRYLIKTRGQQVTLSCSPISGHRSVSWYQQTPGQGLQFLFEYFSETQRNKGNFPGRFSGRQFSNSRSEMNVSTLELGDSALYLCASSTRDGSSGANVLTFGAGSRLTVL.

The chain couples TRBV13 to TRBJ1-2; D is unresolved. Trimming left V 5 bases short and J 5 bases short, with 18 bases between. CDR1 and CDR2 (germline): PRHDT, FYEKMQ (reference sequence). CDR3 length: 15 amino acids. This chain's CDR3 is CASSRGSEVEYGYTF. In nucleotides, the CDR3 is TGTGCCAGCAGCAGAGGGTCGGAAGTTGAATATGGCTACACCTTC. Full variable domain (rest looked up from reference TRBV13 and TRBJ1-2): AAGVIQSPRHLIKEKRETATLKCYPIPRHDTVYWYQQGPGQDPQFLISFYEKMQSDKGSIPDRFSAQQFSDYHSELNMSSLELGDSALYFCASSRGSEVEYGYTFGSGTRLTVV.

The rearrangement links TRBV5-6 to TRBJ1-5, with unresolved D. This CDR3 comprises 12 residues. The germline CDR1 and CDR2 sequences are SGHDT and YYEEEE. V was clipped by 0 bases and J by 5 bases, with 3 bases between them. This CDR3 reads CASSLADQPQHF. CDR3 DNA sequence: TGTGCCAGCAGCTTGGCCGATCAGCCCCAGCATTTT.

The J gene is TRBJ1-1, the V gene TRBV7-2; no firm D call. The CDR3 has 14 residues. The V end lost 5 bases, the J end lost 1 base, and 11 bases lay between the germline ends. The germline V gene encodes CDR1 SGHTA and CDR2 FQGNSA. DNA for the CDR3: TGTGCCAGCAGCGTGGGCAGAACGAACACTGAAGCTTTCTTT. Translated, it gives CASSVGRTNTEAFF.

The chain links TRBV7-6 to TRBJ2-2; D unclear. Trimming took 3 bases from V and 3 from J, leaving 8 bases between them. This CDR3 is 14 amino acids long. Germline CDR1 reads SGHVS; CDR2 reads FNYEAQ. The CDR3 here is CASSFEQYTGELFF. CDR3 DNA: TGTGCCAGCAGCTTTGAACAGTACACCGGGGAGCTGTTTTTT.

The genes are TRBV9 and TRBJ2-2, with 10 positions matching TRBD1. This CDR3 has 17 amino acids. V shed 3 bases, J shed 1 base, and the junction held 6 bases outside the gene matches. Germline CDR1 is SGDLS and CDR2 is YYNGEE. This CDR3 is CASSAPGTGVNTGELFF. The CDR3 DNA reads TGTGCCAGCAGCGCACCCGGGACAGGGGTGAACACCGGGGAGCTGTTTTTT.

V is TRBV6-5 and J is TRBJ1-3; D is unresolved. Germline CDR1 reads MNHEY; CDR2 reads SVGAGI. The CDR3 is 15 residues long. Between the trimmed V and J ends, which lost 2 bases and 4 bases, there was a span of 12 bases. The CDR3 loop reads CASSYGARSGNTIYF. Written as DNA, the CDR3 is TGTGCCAGCAGTTACGGCGCACGGTCGGGAAACACCATATATTTT.